Below, 30 T cell receptor beta chains from the same sample are listed, as sequenced in a study of early T cells in non-severe SARS-CoV-2 infection. MiXCR was run by TCRdb on the 5' RACE reads, yielding one entry per CDR3 protein. The sample shows about 110,000 distinct CDR3 sequences, around 10% of them seen only once. The sequenced sample was whole blood. Receptors originate from an adult who was a healthcare worker with PCR-confirmed SARS-CoV-2 infection or an uninfected control (not recorded which).

Ten or more counts support this clonotype. The rearrangement links TRBV30 to TRBJ2-1; possibly TRBD1 for D (6 bases). The germline gives CDR1 GTSNPN, CDR2 SVGIG (reference sequence). Trimming cost V 8 bases and J 0 bases, with 11 bases left between them. This CDR3 is 13 amino acids long. The CDR3 here is CAGTPSSYNEQFF. CDR3 nucleotide sequence: TGTGCCGGGACACCGAGCTCCTACAATGAGCAGTTCTTC.

Concerning this clonotype itself: The CDR3 ends on some other residue instead of the conserved phenylalanine or tryptophan, so this is likely a read error. The V gene is TRBV12-5, the J gene TRBJ2-3; 8 nucleotides line up with TRBD2. This CDR3 has 16 residues. CDR1 LGHNT and CDR2 FRNRAP come from the germline V gene. The junction had 14 bases not matched to a gene; V was cut back by 6 bases and J by 6 bases. The CDR3 here is CASGDPGLGGRDTQYS. CDR3 in DNA: TGTGCTAGTGGGGATCCGGGACTAGGAGGTAGGGATACGCAGTATTCT.

The rearrangement links TRBV7-6 to TRBJ2-5; 10 bases align to TRBD2. The CDR3 loop spans 17 amino acids. V trimming: 2 bases; J trimming: 4 bases; junction bases outside the gene matches: 10. Germline CDR1 reads SGHVS; CDR2 reads FNYEAQ. The CDR3 protein is CASSLTSGTVIGETQYF. The CDR3 DNA reads as TGTGCCAGCAGCTTAACTAGCGGGACGGTTATAGGAGAGACCCAGTACTTC.

This clonotype came up many times. The rearrangement uses TRBV20-1 and TRBJ2-3; 9 bases match TRBD2. The V gene's germline CDR1 is DFQATT and CDR2 SNEGSKA (reference sequence). V shed 1 base and J 1 base; nucleotides not matched to a gene: 0. The CDR3 totals 14 residues. CDR3 in DNA: TGCAGTGCTAGAGGACTAGCGGGCACAGATACGCAGTATTTT. It yields the protein CSARGLAGTDTQYF.

The table lists this clonotype with a few counts. The rearrangement uses TRBV20-1 and TRBJ1-1, with TRBD1 as a possible D gene (6 bases). The CDR3 sequence is 12 residues long. Per the germline V gene, CDR1 is DFQATT and CDR2 is SNEGSKA (reference sequence). Trimming left V 3 bases short and J 4 bases short, with 9 bases between. In nucleotides, the CDR3 is TGCAGTGCTAGTACAGGGTTCACTGAAGCTTTCTTT. Its protein is CSASTGFTEAFF.

The V gene is TRBV9, the J gene TRBJ1-2; D is undetermined. The V gene's germline CDR1 is SGDLS and CDR2 YYNGEE. This CDR3 is built from 14 residues. V dropped 0 bases and J dropped 6 bases, with 12 bases sitting between them. CDR3 sequence reads: CASSVVSSSDGYTF. The DNA for the CDR3 is TGTGCCAGCAGCGTAGTGTCTTCTTCGGATGGCTACACCTTC.

This chain uses TRBV5-4 with TRBJ2-1; possible D gene TRBD2, 6 bases. V was shortened by 5 bases and J by 5 bases, with 17 bases between the two germline ends. Germline loops: CDR1 SGHNT, CDR2 YYREEE (reference sequence). The CDR3 consists of 15 residues. The chain's CDR3 is CASSHRRASNNEQFF. In nucleotides, the CDR3 is TGTGCCAGCAGTCATCGGAGGGCCAGCAACAATGAGCAGTTCTTC. Combining the CDR3 with reference TRBV5-4 and TRBJ2-1 gives the whole variable domain ETGVTQSPTHLIKTRGQQVTLRCSSQSGHNTVSWYQQALGQGPQFIFQYYREEENGRGNFPPRFSGLQFPNYSSELNVNALELDDSALYLCASSHRRASNNEQFFGPGTRLTVL.

The chain carries TRBV6-2 or TRBV6-3 and TRBJ2-7; D is unresolved. This CDR3 comprises 15 residues. Looked up from germline, CDR1 is MNHEY and CDR2 is SVGEGT. V was shortened by 2 bases and J by 0 bases, with 11 bases between the two germline ends. Here the CDR3 reads CASSYGRSFSYEQYF. CDR3 nucleotides: TGTGCCAGCAGTTACGGCCGGAGCTTCTCCTACGAGCAGTACTTC.

The table lists this clonotype with a few counts. This chain uses TRBV6-2 or TRBV6-3 with TRBJ2-3; D not resolved. The V gene's germline CDR1 is MNHEY and CDR2 SVGEGT. V lost 7 bases and J 4 bases, leaving 12 bases between the germline ends. This CDR3 region has 13 residues. CDR3 nucleotide sequence: TGTGCCAGCACGGAACTAATTCCAGATACGCAGTATTTT. Translation gives CASTELIPDTQYF.

This chain uses TRBV20-1 with TRBJ2-1; the D call may be TRBD1 or TRBD2 (6 bases each). CDR1 is DFQATT and CDR2 is SNEGSKA in the germline V gene (reference sequence). The CDR3 spans 10 residues. The V end lost 6 bases, the J end lost 11 bases, and 11 bases lay between the germline ends. The chain's CDR3 is CSAGGGKQFF. Here the CDR3 DNA reads TGCAGTGCCGGAGGGGGAAAGCAGTTCTTC.

V gene TRBV19 combines with J gene TRBJ1-2; TRBD1 agrees at 7 bases. V shed 3 bases, J shed 2 bases, and the junction held 0 bases outside the gene matches. CDR1 LNHDA and CDR2 SQIVND come from the germline V gene (reference sequence). The CDR3 covers 13 residues. The chain's CDR3 is CASSMTGNYGYTF. The CDR3 bases are TGTGCCAGTAGTATGACAGGGAACTATGGCTACACCTTC.

The chain employs TRBV11-1 and TRBJ2-5; D unclear. CDR3 length: 12 residues. Germline V gives CDR1 SGHAT, CDR2 FQDESV (reference sequence). Trimming took off 5 bases at V and 5 bases at J, with 9 bases between the two ends. The CDR3 spells CASSQDVETQYF. Here the CDR3 DNA reads TGTGCCAGCAGCCAAGACGTGGAGACCCAGTACTTC.

V gene TRBV12-3 or TRBV12-4 combines with J gene TRBJ1-4; D gene ambiguous. Trimming took 2 bases from V and 5 from J, leaving 3 bases between them. CDR3 size: 12 residues. The CDR3 loop is CASSLRNEKLFF. The CDR3 DNA reads TGTGCCAGCAGTTTAAGGAATGAAAAACTGTTTTTT.

The CDR3 DNA reads TGCAGCGTTGAAGGGGGACAGTCTGACTATAATTCACCCCTCCACTTT. It translates to CSVEGGQSDYNSPLHF. This rearrangement joins TRBV29-1 to TRBJ1-6; 7 bases match TRBD1. The CDR3 runs 16 residues. Germline V gene sequence: CDR1 SQVTM, CDR2 ANQGSEA. V was clipped by 1 base and J by 3 bases; unmatched bases: 6.

This clonotype was counted between two and nine times. The rearrangement uses TRBV30 and TRBJ1-2; TRBD1 matches 8 bases. J gave up 5 bases and V 2 bases, and 7 bases lay outside the gene matches. The CDR3 contains 14 residues. The germline V gene has CDR1 GTSNPN and CDR2 SVGIG (reference sequence). CDR3 in amino acids: CAWSTTGDRYGYTF. DNA for the CDR3: TGTGCCTGGAGTACGACAGGGGACCGATATGGCTACACCTTC.

This clonotype was detected only a few times. The rearrangement joins TRBV28 to TRBJ2-7; 8 bases map to TRBD1. CDR1 and CDR2 (germline): MDHEN, SYDVKM. The length of the CDR3 is 14 residues. Trimming cost V 5 bases and J 3 bases; bases outside gene matches: 6. The CDR3 sequence: CASSPSGTGYEQYF. Here the CDR3 DNA reads TGTGCCAGCAGTCCCTCCGGGACAGGCTACGAGCAGTACTTC.

This clonotype was seen only a few times. J is TRBJ1-2 and V is TRBV18, with 9 positions matching TRBD1. The CDR3 length is 14 residues. Germline V gene sequence: CDR1 KGHSH, CDR2 LQKENI. Losses at the gene ends were 3 bases for V and 6 bases for J; bases not matched to a gene: 5. The CDR3 reads CASSPGQGIDGYTF. CDR3 nucleotide sequence: TGTGCCAGCTCACCGGGACAGGGAATTGATGGCTACACCTTC. The entire variable domain, with the rest obtained from reference TRBV18 and TRBJ1-2, is as follows: NAGVMQNPRHLVRRRGQEARLRCSPMKGHSHVYWYRQLPEEGLKFMVYLQKENIIDESGMPKERFSAEFPKEGPSILRIQQVVRGDSAAYFCASSPGQGIDGYTFGSGTRLTVV.

Ten or more counts support this clonotype. The gene calls are TRBV7-6 and TRBJ2-1, with TRBD2 identical over 7 bases. The V segment lost 1 base and the J segment 9 bases; nucleotides outside the gene matches: 9. The CDR3 contains 15 residues. Germline values: CDR1 SGHVS, CDR2 FNYEAQ. The CDR3 DNA reads as TGTGCCAGCAGCTTAGTGCCTAGCGGCGGAGCTGAGCAGTTCTTC. It codes for CASSLVPSGGAEQFF.

The chain couples TRBV28 to TRBJ1-3; 10 positions agree with TRBD1. CDR3 length: 16 residues. The ends lost 6 bases at V and 0 bases at J; junction bases unmatched: 5. Per germline, CDR1 MDHEN and CDR2 SYDVKM. The chain's CDR3 is CASSPTGGPSGNTIYF. Here the CDR3 DNA reads TGTGCCAGCAGCCCGACAGGGGGCCCCTCTGGAAACACCATATATTTT.

This clonotype has at least ten counts. The gene calls are TRBV14 and TRBJ2-1; D could derive from TRBD1 or TRBD2 (5 bases each). Germline V gene lookup returns CDR1 SGHDN and CDR2 FVKESK. The V end was cut by 3 bases, the J end by 13 bases, with 31 bases between. CDR3 length: 18 amino acids. CDR3 protein: CASSQTSPLRDHALDQFF. As DNA, the CDR3 is TGTGCCAGCAGCCAGACATCGCCATTACGGGACCACGCTCTAGATCAGTTCTTC.

This clonotype showed up just a few times. The chain employs TRBV6-1 and TRBJ1-1; no clear D. The CDR3 is 10 residues long. Germline values: CDR1 MNHNS, CDR2 SASEGT. V gave up 6 bases and J gave up 8 bases, with 7 bases separating them. The CDR3 protein is CASRETEAFF. The CDR3 region has the DNA TGTGCCAGCAGGGAAACAGAAGCTTTCTTT.

The chain combines TRBV7-9 with TRBJ2-7, with D hard to call. The CDR3 has 13 amino acids. Trimming took off 0 bases at V and 2 bases at J, with 5 bases between the two ends. Germline V gene lookup returns CDR1 SEHNR and CDR2 FQNEAQ (reference sequence). CDR3 residues: CASSLAGPYEQYF. CDR3 bases: TGTGCCAGCAGCTTAGCAGGGCCCTACGAGCAGTACTTC.

The V and J genes are TRBV3-1 and TRBJ2-3, with 7 bases matching TRBD2. The CDR3 is made up of 17 amino acids. The germline V gene has CDR1 LGHDT and CDR2 YNNKEL (reference sequence). Trimming at V came to 4 bases and at J to 5 bases, leaving 15 bases not matched to a gene. This chain's CDR3 is CASSLKGGSNAVDTQYF. Written as DNA, the CDR3 is TGTGCCAGCAGCCTAAAGGGCGGGAGTAATGCTGTAGATACGCAGTATTTT.

The J gene is TRBJ2-5, the V gene TRBV5-1; 9 bases are shared with TRBD2. Germline loops: CDR1 SGHRS, CDR2 YFSETQ. Trimming removed 2 bases from V and 4 bases from J; junction bases left unmatched: 6. The CDR3 length is 15 residues. CDR3 amino acids: CASSFSGSGGETQYF. The CDR3 DNA reads as TGCGCCAGCAGCTTTAGCGGGAGCGGAGGAGAGACCCAGTACTTC. Combining the CDR3 with reference TRBV5-1 and TRBJ2-5 gives the whole variable domain KAGVTQTPRYLIKTRGQQVTLSCSPISGHRSVSWYQQTPGQGLQFLFEYFSETQRNKGNFPGRFSGRQFSNSRSEMNVSTLELGDSALYLCASSFSGSGGETQYFGPGTRLLVL.

This chain connects TRBV29-1 to TRBJ2-2; the D gene is possibly TRBD1 (5 bases). Trimming cost V 4 bases and J 7 bases, with 22 bases left between them. Germline V gives CDR1 SQVTM, CDR2 ANQGSEA. The CDR3 covers 16 residues. In nucleotides, the CDR3 is TGCAGCGTTGCGGATCCCGGACAAAATCCGGTCGGGGAGCTGTTTTTT. Protein product: CSVADPGQNPVGELFF.

V usage is TRBV12-3 or TRBV12-4 and J usage is TRBJ2-1, with D uncertain. The CDR3 length is 14 residues. V lost 1 base to trimming and J lost 7 bases, with 11 bases between them. The CDR3 region has the DNA TGTGCCAGCAGTTTAGGGGCAGAGAATAATGAGCAGTTCTTC. This encodes CASSLGAENNEQFF.

This clonotype was counted at least ten times. The genes are TRBV28 and TRBJ2-7, with D possibly being TRBD1 (6 bases). The V and J ends lost 4 bases and 0 bases respectively, with 10 bases between them. This CDR3 spans 14 amino acids. Germline V lookup: CDR1 MDHEN, CDR2 SYDVKM. The CDR3 region has the DNA TGTGCCAGCAGTTATCAGGGGAGCTCCTACGAGCAGTACTTC. Translation gives CASSYQGSSYEQYF.

The chain uses TRBV11-2 and TRBJ1-6; D perhaps matches TRBD1 (5 bases). This CDR3 is built from 15 residues. Germline values: CDR1 SGHAT, CDR2 FQNNGV. The V end lost 1 base, the J end lost 9 bases, and 13 bases lay between the germline ends. CDR3 residues: CASSLVTAGPSPLHF. The CDR3 bases are TGTGCCAGCAGCTTAGTCACCGCAGGGCCTTCACCCCTCCACTTT.

A few counts support this clonotype. The chain is built from TRBV20-1 and TRBJ2-7; 8 bases are a match to TRBD2. V shed 3 bases, J shed 2 bases, and the junction held 9 bases outside the gene matches. CDR1 and CDR2 (germline): DFQATT, SNEGSKA (reference sequence). This CDR3 has 15 amino acids. CDR3 residues: CSASPRGGNAYEQYF. DNA of the CDR3: TGCAGTGCTAGCCCTCGGGGGGGCAACGCCTACGAGCAGTACTTC.

V usage is TRBV7-3 and J usage is TRBJ1-2; D not resolved. CDR1 SGHTA and CDR2 FQGTGA come from the germline V gene. The CDR3 consists of 15 residues. Trimming took off 5 bases at V and 3 bases at J, with 16 bases between the two ends. The CDR3: CASSPEGRTHYGYTF. In DNA, the CDR3 is TGTGCCAGCAGCCCTGAGGGCAGGACTCACTATGGCTACACCTTC.